What follows is one T cell receptor beta chain and its context. The study enrolled healthy HIV-negative adults without recent acute infections or vaccinations as donors. This sample was included in a study of shared clonotypes between healthy human individuals. At the level of the study: The cohort comprised a couple of women and a few men. Their ages spanned 18 to 49 years.

Every immunoSEQ plate was one replicate of a subset's evenly spread DNA. When replicate PCRs were run on unsorted PBMC, they used around 0.3 ug DNA, 25,000 to 30,000 T cell genomes. Sequenced by immunoSEQ multiplex PCR; TCRdb stores in-frame clones only, minus some. The data hold under 600,000 clones, with over 60% observed a single time. The TCR sequence derives from a woman aged 40 to 50 in good health. Some clones in this sample may be carry-over from other donors' samples. Input material: PBMCs.

The CDR3 sequence: CASSHPGVDTGELFF. The CDR3 region has the DNA TGTGCCAGCAGCCACCCAGGGGTTGACACCGGGGAGCTGTTTTTT. The V and J genes are TRBV7-9 and TRBJ2-2, with D possibly TRBD1 on 6 matching bases. The germline CDR1 and CDR2 sequences are SEHNR and FQNEAQ (reference sequence). V shed 5 bases and J shed 3 bases, with 13 bases lying between them. The CDR3 is 15 residues long.